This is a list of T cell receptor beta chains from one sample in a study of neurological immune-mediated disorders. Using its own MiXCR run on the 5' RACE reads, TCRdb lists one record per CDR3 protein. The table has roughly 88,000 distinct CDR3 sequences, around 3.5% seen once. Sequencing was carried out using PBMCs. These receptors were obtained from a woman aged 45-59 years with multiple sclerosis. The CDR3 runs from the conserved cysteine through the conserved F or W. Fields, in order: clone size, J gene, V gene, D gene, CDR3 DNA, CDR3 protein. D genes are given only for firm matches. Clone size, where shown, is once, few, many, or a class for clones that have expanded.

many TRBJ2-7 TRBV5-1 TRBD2 TGCGCCAGCAGCTTGGCGGGGGGAGTAGCCCACGAGCAGTACTTC CASSLAGGVAHEQYF
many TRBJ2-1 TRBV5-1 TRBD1 TGCGCCAGCAGCTGGGGGGACAGGGCAGTTCGCGGTGAGCAGTTCTTC CASSWGDRAVRGEQFF
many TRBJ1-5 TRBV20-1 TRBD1 TGCAGTGCTACAACAGGGGGTCGCAATCAGCCCCAGCATTTT CSATTGGRNQPQHF
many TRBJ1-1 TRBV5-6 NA TGTGCCAGCAGCTTGGGGGGGCAGCCTATGAACACTGAAGCTTTCTTT CASSLGGQPMNTEAFF
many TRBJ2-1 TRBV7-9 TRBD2 TGTGCCAGCAGCTCGGGACTAGCGGGGGGGTACAATGAGCAGTTCTTC CASSSGLAGGYNEQFF
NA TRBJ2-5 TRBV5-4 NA TGTGCCAGCACCCTCAGGTCAGGCGGGACGGAGACCCAGTACTTC CASTLRSGGTETQYF
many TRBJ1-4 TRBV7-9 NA TGTGCCAGCAGCCCAGGCTTCCTATCCGGGAGACGGGAAAAACTGTTTTTT CASSPGFLSGRREKLFF
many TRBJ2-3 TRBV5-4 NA TGTGCCAGCAGCCGGGACGTCGATACGCAGTATTTT CASSRDVDTQYF
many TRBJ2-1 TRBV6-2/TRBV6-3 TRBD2 TGTGCCAGCAGTGAGGGGAGGGGTGCGTATAACAATGAGCAGTTCTTC CASSEGRGAYNNEQFF
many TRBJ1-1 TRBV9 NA TGTGCCAGCAGCGTAGTGTTGAACACTGAAGCTTTCTTT CASSVVLNTEAFF
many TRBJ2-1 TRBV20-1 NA TGCAGTGCAAGGCTTTCCCTAGAGGTCGTGAATGAGCAGTTCTTC CSARLSLEVVNEQFF
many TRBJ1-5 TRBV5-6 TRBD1 TGTGCCAGCAGCTTGACAGGGGCCAATCAGCCCCAGCATTTT CASSLTGANQPQHF
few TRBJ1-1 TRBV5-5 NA TGTGCCAGCAGCTTTCTTTACTTCGACATATTGAACACTGAAGCTTTCTTT CASSFLYFDILNTEAFF
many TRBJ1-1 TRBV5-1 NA TGCGCCAGCAGCTTGGAGGGGGTCACTGAAGCTTTCTTT CASSLEGVTEAFF
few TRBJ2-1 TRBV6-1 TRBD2 TGTGCCAGCAGTGTGGTGGGACTACACTACAATGAGCAGTTCTTC CASSVVGLHYNEQFF
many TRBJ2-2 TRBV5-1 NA TGCGCCAGCAGCTGGGGCCCTAGGACGGCGGCCGGGGAGCTGTTTTTT CASSWGPRTAAGELFF
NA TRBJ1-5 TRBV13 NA TGTGCCAGCAGCTTGGGAGGGGTCCATCAGCCCCAGCATTTT CASSLGGVHQPQHF
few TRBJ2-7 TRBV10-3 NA TGTGCCATCGGAGCACAGGGTTCCTACGAGCAGTACTTC CAIGAQGSYEQYF
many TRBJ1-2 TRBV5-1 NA TGCGCCAGCAGCTTGGACCAGCCCTCCTATGGCTACACCTTC CASSLDQPSYGYTF
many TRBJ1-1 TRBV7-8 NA TGTGCCAGCAGCTTAGCCCAGGATCTTGAAGCTTTCTTT CASSLAQDLEAFF
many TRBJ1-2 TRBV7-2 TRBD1 TGTGCCAGCAGCTTAGCGCGAGGGACAGCCAGCTATGGCTACACCTTC CASSLARGTASYGYTF
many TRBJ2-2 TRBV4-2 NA TGTGCCAGCAGCCAAGATGAGACCAACACCGGGGAGCTGTTTTTT CASSQDETNTGELFF
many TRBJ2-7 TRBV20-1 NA TGCAGTGCTAGAGATCAGTACGAGCAGTACTTC CSARDQYEQYF
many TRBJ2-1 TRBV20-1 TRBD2 TGCAGTGCTAGAGATATAGCGGGGCCCTACAATGAGCAGTTCTTC CSARDIAGPYNEQFF
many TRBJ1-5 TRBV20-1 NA TGCAGTGCTCCGACTACAGGGACGGATCAGCCCCAGCATTTT CSAPTTGTDQPQHF
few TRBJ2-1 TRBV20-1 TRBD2 TGCAGTGCTAGAGATGGGGGACTAGCGGTCGGAAATGAGCAGTTCTTC CSARDGGLAVGNEQFF
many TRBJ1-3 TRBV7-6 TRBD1 TGTGCCAGCAGCTTGGACAGGGCTGGAAACACCATATATTTT CASSLDRAGNTIYF
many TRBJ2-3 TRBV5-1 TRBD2 TGCGCCAGCAGCACGGGGGGTGACGGTACGCAGTATTTT CASSTGGDGTQYF
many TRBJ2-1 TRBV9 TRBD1 TGTGCCAGCAGCTTCAGACAGGGTAGTGGGAATGAGCAGTTCTTC CASSFRQGSGNEQFF
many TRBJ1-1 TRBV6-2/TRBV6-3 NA TGTGCCAGCAGTTACCTGGGAATCGTGAACACTGAAGCTTTCTTT CASSYLGIVNTEAFF
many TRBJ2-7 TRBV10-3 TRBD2 TGTGCCATCAGGAGGGACTACCTAGGGGACGAGCAGTACTTC CAIRRDYLGDEQYF
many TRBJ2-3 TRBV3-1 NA TGTGCCAGCAGCCAGCGGGGGCCAAGCACAGATACGCAGTATTTT CASSQRGPSTDTQYF
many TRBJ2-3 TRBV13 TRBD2 TGTGCCAGCAGCTTCGAGACTAGCGGGGTACCAGATACGCAGTATTTT CASSFETSGVPDTQYF
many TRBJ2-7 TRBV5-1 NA TGCGCCAGCAGCCCCCAGACAGTTCTCTACGAGCAGTACTTC CASSPQTVLYEQYF
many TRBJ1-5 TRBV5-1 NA TGCGCCAGCAGCTCCGGGACATCAGATCAGCCCCAGCATTTT CASSSGTSDQPQHF
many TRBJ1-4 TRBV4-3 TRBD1 TGCGCCAGCAGCCCACCGGGACAGGGTCGAAATGAAAAACTGTTTTTT CASSPPGQGRNEKLFF
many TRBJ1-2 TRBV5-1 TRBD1 TGCGCCAGCAGCTGGGACAGGGGGGACAATGGCTACACCTTC CASSWDRGDNGYTF
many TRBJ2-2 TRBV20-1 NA TGCAGTGCTAGCTTGTGGGGAACCGGGGAGCTGTTTTTT CSASLWGTGELFF
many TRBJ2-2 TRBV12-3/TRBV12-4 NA TGTGCCAGCAGACAAACAGGCGTGGGCACCGGGGAGCTGTTTTTT CASRQTGVGTGELFF
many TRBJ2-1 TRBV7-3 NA TGTGCCAGCAGCTTAACGCGGGGTGCCTACAATGAGCAGTTCTTC CASSLTRGAYNEQFF
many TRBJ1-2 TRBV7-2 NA TGTGCCAGCAGCTTACAAGGCCACGCTAACTATGGCTACACCTTC CASSLQGHANYGYTF
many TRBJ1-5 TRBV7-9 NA TGTGCCAGCAGCTTAGGTCAGGGCAATCAGCCCCAGCATTTT CASSLGQGNQPQHF
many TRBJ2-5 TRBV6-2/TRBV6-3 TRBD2 TGTGCCAGCAGTTCGCCTCGACTAGCGGGGTTGAAGACCCAGTACTTC CASSSPRLAGLKTQYF
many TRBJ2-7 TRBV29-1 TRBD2 TGCAGCGTTGTCGGCGGGGGAACTGCCTACGAGCAGTACTTC CSVVGGGTAYEQYF
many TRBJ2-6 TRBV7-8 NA TGTGCCAGCAGCTTTCTCAAACGCTCTGGGGCCAACGTCCTGACTTTC CASSFLKRSGANVLTF
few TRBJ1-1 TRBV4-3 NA TGCGCCAGCAGCCTTCGGGGGTCGAGTACTGAAGCTTTCTTT CASSLRGSSTEAFF
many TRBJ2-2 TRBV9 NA TGTGCCAGCAGCGTAGGCCCGGGGGGCCCGAACACCGGGGAGCTGTTTTTT CASSVGPGGPNTGELFF
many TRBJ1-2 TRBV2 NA TGTGCCAGCAATCAGCTCCACTATGGCTACACCTTC CASNQLHYGYTF
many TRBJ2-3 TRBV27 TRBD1 TGTGCCAGCAGCCCCGGGACAGGGAACACAGATACGCAGTATTTT CASSPGTGNTDTQYF
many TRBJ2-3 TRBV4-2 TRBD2 TGTGCCAGCAGCCAAGATGGGCTAGCGGGGCGAGTCACAGATACGCAGTATTTT CASSQDGLAGRVTDTQYF
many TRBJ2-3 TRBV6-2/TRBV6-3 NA TGTGCCAGCAGTTACGGTTTTGATACGCAGTATTTT CASSYGFDTQYF
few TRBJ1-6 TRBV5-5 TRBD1 TGTGCCAGCAGCGCTGGACAGGGGATTAATTCAACCCTCAACTTT CASSAGQGINSTLNF